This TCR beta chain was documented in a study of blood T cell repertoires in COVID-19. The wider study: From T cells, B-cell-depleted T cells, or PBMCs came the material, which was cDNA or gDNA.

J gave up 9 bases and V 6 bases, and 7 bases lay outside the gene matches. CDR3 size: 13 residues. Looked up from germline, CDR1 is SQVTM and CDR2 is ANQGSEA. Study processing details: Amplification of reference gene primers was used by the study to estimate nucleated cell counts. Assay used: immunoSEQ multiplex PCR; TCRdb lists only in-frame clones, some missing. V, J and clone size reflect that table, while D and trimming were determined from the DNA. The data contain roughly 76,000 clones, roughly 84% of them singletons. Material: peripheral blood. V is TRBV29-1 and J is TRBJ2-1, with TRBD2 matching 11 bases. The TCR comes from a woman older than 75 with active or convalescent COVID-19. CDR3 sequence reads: CSVVTSGASEQFF. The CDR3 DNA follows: TGCAGCGTGGTGACTAGCGGGGCATCTGAGCAGTTCTTC.